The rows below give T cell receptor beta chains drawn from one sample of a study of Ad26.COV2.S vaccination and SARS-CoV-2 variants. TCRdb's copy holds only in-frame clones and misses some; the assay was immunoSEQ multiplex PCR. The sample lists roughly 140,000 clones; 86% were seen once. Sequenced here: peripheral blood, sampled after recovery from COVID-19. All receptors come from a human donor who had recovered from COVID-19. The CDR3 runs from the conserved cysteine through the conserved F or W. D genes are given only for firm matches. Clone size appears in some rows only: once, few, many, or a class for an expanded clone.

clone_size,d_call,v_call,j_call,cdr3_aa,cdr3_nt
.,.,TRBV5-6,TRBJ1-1,CASSFLGMNTEAFF,TGTGCCAGCAGCTTCCTGGGGATGAACACTGAAGCTTTCTTT
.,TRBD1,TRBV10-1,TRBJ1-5,CARRGQGSNQPQHF,TGCGCCCGCCGGGGACAGGGAAGCAATCAGCCCCAGCATTTT
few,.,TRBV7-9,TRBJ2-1,CASSLPGGGGIDEQFF,TGTGCCAGCAGCTTACCCGGAGGGGGCGGTATCGATGAGCAGTTCTTC
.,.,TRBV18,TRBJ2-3,CASSPRDFTDTQYF,TGTGCCAGCTCACCACGGGACTTCACAGATACGCAGTATTTT
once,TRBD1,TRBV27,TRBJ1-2,CASSLGTGQGARYGYTF,TGTGCCAGCAGTTTAGGAACCGGACAGGGGGCTAGATATGGCTACACCTTC
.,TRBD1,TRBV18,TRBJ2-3,CASSDTGGRGDTQYF,TGTGCCAGCTCAGATACAGGGGGCCGGGGAGATACGCAGTATTTT
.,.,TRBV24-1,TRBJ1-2,CATSDAGRSNYGYTF,TGTGCCACCAGTGATGCTGGGCGATCCAACTATGGCTACACCTTC
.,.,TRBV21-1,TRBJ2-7,CASSKWPRTYEQYF,TGTGCCAGCAGCAAATGGCCGAGGACCTACGAGCAGTACTTC
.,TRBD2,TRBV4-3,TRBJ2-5,CASSPFAGGSQETQYF,TGCGCCAGCAGCCCCTTCGCGGGGGGCTCCCAAGAGACCCAGTACTTC
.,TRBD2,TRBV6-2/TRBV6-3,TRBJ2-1,CASSNSGGHLNEQFF,TGTGCCAGCAGTAATAGCGGGGGCCACCTCAATGAGCAGTTCTTC
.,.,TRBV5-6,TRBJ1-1,CASSFLNTEAFF,TGTGCCAGCAGCTTCCTGAACACTGAAGCTTTCTTT
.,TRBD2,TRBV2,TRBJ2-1,CATGLAGDYNEQFF,TGTGCCACCGGACTAGCGGGGGATTACAATGAGCAGTTCTTC
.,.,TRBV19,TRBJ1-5,CASSIEGGQPQHF,TGTGCCAGTAGTATTGAGGGGGGCCAGCCCCAGCATTTT
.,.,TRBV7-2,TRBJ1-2,CASSLVQDYGYTF,TGTGCCAGCAGCTTAGTACAGGACTATGGCTACACCTTC
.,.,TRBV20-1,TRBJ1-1,CSAKRNTEAFF,TGCAGTGCTAAAAGGAACACTGAAGCTTTCTTT